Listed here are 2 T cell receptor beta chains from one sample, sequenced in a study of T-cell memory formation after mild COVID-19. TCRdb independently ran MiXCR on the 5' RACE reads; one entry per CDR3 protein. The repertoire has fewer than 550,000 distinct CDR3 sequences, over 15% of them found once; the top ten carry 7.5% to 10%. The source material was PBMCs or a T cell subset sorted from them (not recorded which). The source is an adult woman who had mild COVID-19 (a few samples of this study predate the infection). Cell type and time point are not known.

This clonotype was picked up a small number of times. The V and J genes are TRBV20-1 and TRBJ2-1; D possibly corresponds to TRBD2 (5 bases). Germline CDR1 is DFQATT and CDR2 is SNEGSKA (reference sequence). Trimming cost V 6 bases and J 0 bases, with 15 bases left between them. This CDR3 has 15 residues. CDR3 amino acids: CSAPAGRSSYNEQFF. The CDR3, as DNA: TGCAGTGCCCCCGCGGGCAGAAGCTCCTACAATGAGCAGTTCTTC.

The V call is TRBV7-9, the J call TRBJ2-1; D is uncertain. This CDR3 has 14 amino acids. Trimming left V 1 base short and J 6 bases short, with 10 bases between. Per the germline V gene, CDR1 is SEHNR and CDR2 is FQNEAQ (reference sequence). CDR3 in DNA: TGTGCCAGCAGCTTAGTTAGGTCTAGCAATGAGCAGTTCTTC. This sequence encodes CASSLVRSSNEQFF.